A single sample gave rise to the 22 T cell receptor beta chains below, sequenced in a study of T cells in localized non-small cell lung cancer. Produced via immunoSEQ multiplex PCR; TCRdb's table is partial and in-frame only. The sample includes about 7,300 clones, 20% to 25% seen only once; the top ten take roughly 3.9%. The sample here was lung tumor tissue, taken before any cancer treatment. The source of these receptors is a man aged 35-69 years with stage III squamous cell lung carcinoma.

In this sample, this clone turned up a few times. The chain combines TRBV6-8 with TRBJ1-6; 7 bases are a match to TRBD1. CDR1 is MNHGY and CDR2 is SAAAGT in the germline V gene. This CDR3 has 17 residues. V lost 2 bases and J lost 2; bases outside the gene matches: 6. This chain's CDR3 is CASSYPRTGAYNSPLHF. The CDR3 DNA follows: TGTGCCAGCAGTTACCCCCGAACAGGGGCCTATAATTCACCCCTCCACTTT.

The genes are TRBV7-5 and TRBJ1-1; TRBD1 is taken as the D call from the table, unchecked against the DNA. TRBV7-5 is noted as a pseudogene. The CDR3 length is 18 residues. CDR3 amino acids: CASSQGVRIRGKNTEAFF. The CDR3 DNA sequence: TGTGCCAGCAGCCAGGGGGTAAGGATTAGAGGAAAGAACACTGAAGCTTTCTTT.

The sample holds a few counts of this clone. J is TRBJ2-7 and V is TRBV11-3; 14 bases align to TRBD2. J lost 5 bases, V lost 5 bases, and 8 bases had no gene match. Germline values: CDR1 SGHNT, CDR2 YENEEA. This CDR3 contains 16 residues. CDR3: CASSPPTSGGADEQYF. CDR3 bases: TGTGCCAGCAGCCCACCGACTAGCGGGGGGGCAGACGAGCAGTACTTC.

This clone was recorded a few times. This chain links TRBV28 with TRBJ2-4; D is uncertain. V dropped 8 bases and J dropped 0 bases, with 14 bases sitting between them. The germline gives CDR1 MDHEN, CDR2 SYDVKM. The CDR3 is made up of 15 amino acids. In DNA form, the CDR3 reads TGTGCCAGCCCTCTAAAGATTCTAGCCAAAAACATTCAGTACTTC. This codes for CASPLKILAKNIQYF.

Concerning this clone itself: One end of the junction does not line up with germline, which may come from a read error. The chain links TRBV6-8 to TRBJ2-1; 12 bases align to TRBD2. The CDR3 length is 14 residues. In germline, CDR1 is MNHGY, CDR2 SAAAGT. The CDR3 DNA follows: TGTGCCATCAGTGGACTAGCGGGACTCAATGAGCAGTTCTTC. It is translated as CAISGLAGLNEQFF.

The rearrangement links TRBV6-8 to TRBJ1-2, with TRBD1 matching over 8 bases. J lost 4 bases, V lost 2 bases, and 6 bases had no gene match. Germline V gene sequence: CDR1 MNHGY, CDR2 SAAAGT. This CDR3 region has 15 residues. CDR3 amino acids: CASSYPRTGSYGYTF. CDR3 coding DNA: TGTGCCAGCAGTTACCCGCGGACAGGGAGCTATGGCTACACCTTC.

This clone appeared once. The chain joins TRBV18 to TRBJ2-3; 12 bases are a match to TRBD2. The CDR3 has 16 amino acids. Trimming at V came to 5 bases and at J to 0 bases, leaving 3 bases not matched to a gene. Germline-derived CDR1 and CDR2 are KGHSH and LQKENI. The chain's CDR3 is CASSSTSGRSTDTQYF. The CDR3 DNA follows: TGTGCCAGCTCATCGACTAGCGGGAGAAGCACAGATACGCAGTATTTT.

This chain connects TRBV6-8 to TRBJ1-2, with TRBD1 matching 7 bases. CDR1 and CDR2 (germline): MNHGY, SAAAGT. Losses at the gene ends were 6 bases for V and 8 bases for J; bases not matched to a gene: 9. The CDR3 contains 13 residues. The CDR3 coding sequence is TGTGCCAGCAGAGCTACAGGGGAGGAAGGCTACACCTTC. It yields the protein CASRATGEEGYTF.

The CDR3 loop is CSVDQLAGGEDTQYF. For the CDR3, the DNA is TGCAGCGTTGACCAACTAGCGGGAGGCGAGGATACGCAGTATTTT. The rearrangement joins TRBV29-1 to TRBJ2-3; 12 bases match TRBD2. This CDR3 contains 15 residues. The germline V gene has CDR1 SQVTM and CDR2 ANQGSEA. After removal of 3 bases from V and 6 bases from J, the junction contained 7 bases not matched to a gene.

This clone has just a few counts. The chain couples TRBV18 to TRBJ1-3, with 7 bases lining up with TRBD1. CDR3 length: 15 residues. V dropped 5 bases and J dropped 0; count of bases not matched to a gene: 4. The germline CDR1 and CDR2 sequences are KGHSH and LQKENI. The CDR3 DNA reads as TGTGCCAGCTCAGGACAGGTGCCCTCTGGAAACACCATATATTTT. Translation: CASSGQVPSGNTIYF.

The chain combines TRBV4-1 with TRBJ2-1; D might be TRBD2 (7 bases). CDR3 length: 13 residues. Germline-derived CDR1 and CDR2 are MGHRA and YSYEKL. The V end was cut by 8 bases, the J end by 2 bases, with 10 bases between. The CDR3 coding sequence is TGCGCCAGCGCGGGGGCCACCTACAATGAGCAGTTCTTC. It yields the protein CASAGATYNEQFF.

This clone was observed a single time. The chain has TRBV19 and TRBJ2-2, with unresolved D. This CDR3 has 15 residues. Trimming cost V 1 base and J 6 bases, with 12 bases left between them. Germline lookup yields CDR1 LNHDA and CDR2 SQIVND (reference sequence). CDR3 in amino acids: CASSIGTAGAGELFF. DNA for the CDR3: TGTGCCAGTAGTATAGGGACGGCAGGCGCCGGGGAGCTGTTTTTT.

The chain uses TRBV25-1 and TRBJ1-1; a possible D gene is TRBD1 (6 bases). V lost 6 bases to trimming and J lost 5 bases, with 22 bases between them. The CDR3 covers 16 residues. In germline, CDR1 is MGHDK, CDR2 SYGVNS. The CDR3 is CASSHTGGGRGTEAFF. CDR3 coding DNA: TGTGCCAGCAGCCATACCGGAGGGGGACGGGGGACTGAAGCTTTCTTT.

V usage is TRBV28 and J usage is TRBJ2-7; D gene uncertain. The CDR3 is made up of 14 amino acids. Trimming pared 3 bases from V and 5 bases from J, leaving 14 bases between. Germline V gene data show CDR1 as MDHEN and CDR2 as SYDVKM. This CDR3 is CASSFVTNPNEQYF. The CDR3 nucleotides read TGTGCCAGCAGTTTTGTGACAAACCCTAACGAGCAGTACTTC. Complete variable domain (other parts from reference TRBV28 and TRBJ2-7): DVKVTQSSRYLVKRTGEKVFLECVQDMDHENMFWYRQDPGLGLRLIYFSYDVKMKEKGDIPEGYSVSREKKERFSLILESASTNQTSMYLCASSFVTNPNEQYFGPGTRLTVT.

By share, this clone ranks as medium-sized. The chain recombines TRBV11-3 with TRBJ1-2; the D gene is possibly TRBD1 (5 bases). Trimming cost V 6 bases and J 10 bases, with 21 bases left between them. This CDR3 has 14 amino acids. Germline CDR1 SGHNT, CDR2 YENEEA. CDR3 sequence (DNA): TGTGCCAGCAGACCAATCGGCCACGGGGACGTCTACACCTTC. Residues: CASRPIGHGDVYTF. The complete variable domain, with remaining parts taken from reference TRBV11-3 and TRBJ1-2, reads EAGVVQSPRYKIIEKKQPVAFWCNPISGHNTLYWYLQNLGQGPELLIRYENEEAVDDSQLPKDRFSAERLKGVDSTLKIQPAELGDSAVYLCASRPIGHGDVYTFGSGTRLTVV.

This clone was detected once. The genes are TRBV5-1 and TRBJ2-5; D is possibly TRBD2 (5 bases). The germline gives CDR1 SGHRS, CDR2 YFSETQ. V was trimmed by 0 bases and J by 5 bases, leaving 14 bases between them. This CDR3 comprises 15 residues. CDR3 sequence: CASSLESGGGETQYF. For the CDR3, the DNA is TGCGCCAGCAGCTTGGAGTCTGGCGGCGGGGAGACCCAGTACTTC.

This clone was recorded a few times. V and J are TRBV11-3 and TRBJ1-1; D gene uncertain. CDR1 is SGHNT and CDR2 is YENEEA in the germline V gene. The CDR3 consists of 14 residues. With 1 base removed from V and 1 base from J, the gap between germline ends came to 7 bases. DNA of the CDR3: TGTGCCAGCAGCTTAGGGACGGGGAACACTGAAGCTTTCTTT. Protein sequence: CASSLGTGNTEAFF.

This clone was seen a few times. The read finishes 1 residue shy of the CDR3 end, and the germline J gene is used to complete it. V usage is TRBV10-3 and J usage is TRBJ2-3, with a possible D match to TRBD1 (6 bases). V lost 0 bases and J 2 bases, leaving 9 bases between the germline ends. Germline CDR1 ENHRY, CDR2 SYGVKD. The CDR3 is 15 amino acids. The covered CDR3 bases are TGTGCCATCAGTGAGTCGACAGGACCCACAGATACGCAGTAT. This codes for CAISESTGPTDTQY. The whole CDR3 region reads CAISESTGPTDTQYF.

This clone was picked up a small number of times. The rearrangement links TRBV4-1 to TRBJ2-1, with TRBD2 matching 13 bases. The V gene end was trimmed by 3 bases and the J gene end by 7 bases; junction bases not matched to a gene: 6. Germline values: CDR1 MGHRA, CDR2 YSYEKL. The CDR3 loop spans 16 amino acids. The CDR3 protein is CASSHSGLAGRNEQFF. The CDR3 nucleotides read TGCGCCAGCAGCCATTCGGGACTAGCGGGACGAAATGAGCAGTTCTTC.

The chain carries TRBV9 and TRBJ1-2; TRBD1 aligns across 11 bases. J lost 5 bases, V lost 5 bases, and 5 bases had no gene match. CDR1 is SGDLS, CDR2 YYNGEE, per germline. This CDR3 has 14 residues. CDR3 protein: CASSGQGAWYGYTF. The CDR3, as DNA: TGTGCCAGCAGTGGACAGGGGGCATGGTATGGCTACACCTTC.

The chain employs TRBV9 and TRBJ2-1; no definite D call. Trimming took 4 bases from V and 7 from J, leaving 12 bases between them. Germline values: CDR1 SGDLS, CDR2 YYNGEE. The CDR3 runs 13 residues. The CDR3 DNA follows: TGTGCCAGCAGCTATCAGACCGCTAATGAGCAGTTCTTC. Translating it yields CASSYQTANEQFF.

This clone was observed a few times. The chain couples TRBV6-8 to TRBJ2-7; 9 bases are a match to TRBD1. The CDR3 length is 18 residues. Per the germline V gene, CDR1 is MNHGY and CDR2 is SAAAGT. The trim removed 5 bases at V and 0 bases at J, leaving 14 bases unmatched. CDR3 residues: CASSKIGTGYLSSYEQYF. CDR3 DNA sequence: TGTGCCAGCAGTAAAATCGGGACAGGGTATTTGAGCTCCTACGAGCAGTACTTC.